The present T cell receptor (beta chain) was sequenced within a study of blood T cell repertoires in COVID-19 (dated by TCRdb to 2020 to 2021). Regarding the research as a whole: Collaborator samples came from the United States, Italy and Spain and covered acute and convalescent phases of COVID-19. The material from the prospective study consisted of cDNA or gDNA derived from T cells, B-cell-depleted T cells, or PBMCs. Deeply sampled blood TCRbeta repertoires from subjects exposed to, actively infected with, or recovered from COVID-19 were included in the dataset. The repertoires were released in a freely available public database intended as a resource for research on the immune response to SARS-CoV-2. Samples came from the ongoing ImmuneRACE study (first 160 participants) plus 1,254 subjects from 6 global collaborators. A de-identified subject ID, COVID-19 status, age in years and sex were almost always included in the sample metadata. HLA class I and class II types, where available, came from metadata supplied by the sample provider rather than from assay-based typing. Study-level results and caveats: Clinical and demographic metadata were provided uncurated, with the amount varying by source and participant.

On this clone itself: What antigen it recognizes has not been identified. Nothing much larger sits one base from this clone, and base qualities are not available.

The collaborating institutions used their own protocols to collect whole blood in K2EDTA tubes. Collaborator samples were shipped for TCRbeta analysis as frozen whole blood, isolated PBMCs, or DNA extracted from either sample type. Per the germline V gene, ENHRY is the CDR1 and SYGVKD is the CDR2. The CDR3 runs 12 residues from the cysteine to the phenylalanine. The CDR3 DNA has 36 bases and is translated from base 1. V trim: 10 bases; J trim: 8 bases; unmatched bases: 5. TCRbeta CDR3 regions were amplified from genomic DNA using the immunoSEQ Assay, a bias-controlled multiplex PCR. In the source study's methods: Nucleated cell counts per sample were estimated from amplification of reference gene primers within the assay. To quantify the absolute abundance of each unique TCRbeta CDR3 rearrangement, sequence reads were collapsed and filtered. For each sample, productive Simpson clonality was calculated by taking the square root of Simpson's diversity index across productive rearrangements. In its TCRdb copy, this immuneACCESS table keeps in-frame sequences only and misses some clones. Where compared with another copy, unresolved V genes explain less than half of these, and the others have no known cause. The D gene and trimming were derived from the DNA, and the V and J assignments and clone size from that table. The sample table shows about 260,000 clones, and around 86% are seen once. The leading ten clones occupy about 10% of the sample.

The receptor chain draws on TRBV10-3 and TRBJ2-1; 10 junctional bases match TRBD2. This receptor was taken from a middle-aged man with active or convalescent COVID-19. Sequenced: peripheral blood. CDR3 loop: CATESGRDEQFF. The sequence in DNA is TGTGCCACCGAGAGCGGGAGGGATGAGCAGTTCTTC.